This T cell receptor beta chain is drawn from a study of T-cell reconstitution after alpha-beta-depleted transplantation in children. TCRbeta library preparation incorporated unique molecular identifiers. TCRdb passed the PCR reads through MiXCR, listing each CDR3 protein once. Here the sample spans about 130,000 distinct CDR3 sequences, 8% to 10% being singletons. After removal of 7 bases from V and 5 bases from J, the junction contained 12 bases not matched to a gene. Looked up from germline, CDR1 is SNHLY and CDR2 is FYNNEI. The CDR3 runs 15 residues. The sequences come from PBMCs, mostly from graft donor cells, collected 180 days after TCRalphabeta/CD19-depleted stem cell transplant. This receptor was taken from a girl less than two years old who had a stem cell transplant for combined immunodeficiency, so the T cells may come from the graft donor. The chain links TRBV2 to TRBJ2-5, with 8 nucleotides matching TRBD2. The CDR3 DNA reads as TGTGCCAGCATCTACTCTAGCGGGTCAGGGGAGACCCAGTACTTC. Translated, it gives CASIYSSGSGETQYF.